A selection of T cell receptor beta chains follows, all from one sample in a study of blood T cell repertoires in COVID-19. Sequencing used immunoSEQ multiplex PCR; TCRdb keeps in-frame clones, though not all of them. The sample consists of 40,000 to 45,000 clones, 89% of them appearing once. Sequencing used peripheral blood. The receptor source for this set is a man aged 50-60 years with active COVID-19. Both conserved end residues are part of each CDR3. A D gene is named only where the DNA matches it firmly. Clone size is given for some rows only: seen once, a few or many times, or a class if the clone is expanded.

v_gene	d_gene	j_gene	abundance	CDR3aa	CDR3nt
TRBV27	TRBD1	TRBJ2-7	-	CASSLNRGSLDF	TGTGCCAGCAGTTTGAACAGGGGATCCCTGGACTTC
TRBV27	-	TRBJ2-5	many	CASMGGARETQYF	TGTGCCAGCATGGGGGGGGCGCGGGAGACCCAGTACTTC
TRBV5-6	TRBD1	TRBJ1-4	-	CASSLGQGSEKLFF	TGTGCCAGCAGCTTGGGACAGGGAAGTGAAAAACTGTTTTTT
TRBV3-1/TRBV3-2	-	TRBJ2-5	few	CASSHESPTSSQYF	TGTGCCAGCAGCCATGAGTCGCCCACTAGTTCCCAGTACTTC
TRBV5-8	-	TRBJ2-5	-	CASSGGTASQETQYF	TGTGCCAGCAGCGGAGGGACAGCCTCCCAAGAGACCCAGTACTTC
TRBV18	-	TRBJ2-5	-	CASSPQGRWDQETQYF	TGTGCCAGCTCACCACAGGGGAGGTGGGACCAAGAGACCCAGTACTTC
TRBV19	-	TRBJ2-5	-	CASSPSRGRETQYF	TGTGCCAGTAGTCCCAGCCGGGGAAGGGAGACCCAGTACTTC
TRBV14	-	TRBJ1-1	-	CASSQAGRNTEAFF	TGTGCCAGCAGCCAAGCTGGGAGGAACACTGAAGCTTTCTTT
TRBV10-2	-	TRBJ1-3	-	CASMGPSGNTIYF	TGCGCCAGCATGGGGCCTTCTGGAAACACCATATATTTT
TRBV11-3	-	TRBJ1-6	-	CASSLTVQGSPLHF	TGTGCCAGCAGCTTAACGGTTCAGGGATCACCCCTCCACTTT
TRBV5-1	TRBD1	TRBJ2-7	-	CASSLVGTDYEQYF	TGCGCCAGCAGCTTGGTTGGGACAGACTACGAGCAGTACTTC
TRBV18	TRBD2	TRBJ2-1	once	CASSLQGLAGIGSSYNEQFF	TGTGCCAGCTCTCTCCAGGGACTAGCGGGGATTGGATCCTCCTACAATGAGCAGTTCTTC
TRBV21-1	-	TRBJ2-7	once	CASSTTTTGGLRYEQYF	TGTGCCAGCAGCACCACCACAACAGGGGGACTTAGGTACGAGCAGTACTTC